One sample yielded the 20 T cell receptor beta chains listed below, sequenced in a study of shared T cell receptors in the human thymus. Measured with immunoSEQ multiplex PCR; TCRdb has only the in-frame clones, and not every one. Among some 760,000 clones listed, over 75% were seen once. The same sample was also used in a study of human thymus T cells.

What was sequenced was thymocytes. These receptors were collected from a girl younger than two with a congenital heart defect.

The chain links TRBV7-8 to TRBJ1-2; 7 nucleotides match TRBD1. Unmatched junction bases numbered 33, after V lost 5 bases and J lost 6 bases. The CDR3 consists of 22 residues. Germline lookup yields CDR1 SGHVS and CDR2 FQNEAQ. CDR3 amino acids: CASSPRTGKGFRIAVSTNGYTF. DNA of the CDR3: TGTGCCAGCAGCCCCAGGACAGGAAAGGGGTTTCGGATAGCAGTAAGCACTAATGGCTACACCTTC.

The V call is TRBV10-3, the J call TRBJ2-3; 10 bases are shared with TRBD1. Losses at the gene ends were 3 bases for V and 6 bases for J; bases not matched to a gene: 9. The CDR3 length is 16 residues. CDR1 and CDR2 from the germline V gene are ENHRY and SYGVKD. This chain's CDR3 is CAISDVLDRGRDTQYF. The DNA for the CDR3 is TGTGCCATCAGTGACGTCCTCGACAGGGGGCGTGATACGCAGTATTTT.

The CDR3 protein is CASSFLTGGAFF. The CDR3 bases are TGTGCCAGCAGCTTTCTGACGGGGGGAGCTTTCTTT. The V call is TRBV5-6, the J call TRBJ1-1; D perhaps matches TRBD1 (5 bases). Germline assignment: CDR1 SGHDT and CDR2 YYEEEE. V was trimmed by 2 bases and J by 10 bases, leaving 12 bases between them. This CDR3 contains 12 residues.

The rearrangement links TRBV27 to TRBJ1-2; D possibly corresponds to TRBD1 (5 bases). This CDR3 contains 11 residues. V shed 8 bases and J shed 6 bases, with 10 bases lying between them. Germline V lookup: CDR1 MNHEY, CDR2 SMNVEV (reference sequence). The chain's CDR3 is CASAGYDGYTF. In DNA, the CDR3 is TGTGCCAGCGCAGGGTACGATGGCTACACCTTC.

This chain's CDR3 is CASSQGTTQYF. CDR3 sequence (DNA): TGCGCCAGCAGCCAAGGAACAACCCAGTACTTC. This sequence joins TRBV4-3 and TRBJ2-5; D gene uncertain. The V end was cut by 1 base, the J end by 8 bases, with 5 bases between. This CDR3 has 11 amino acids. CDR1 and CDR2 (germline): LGHNA, YSLEER.

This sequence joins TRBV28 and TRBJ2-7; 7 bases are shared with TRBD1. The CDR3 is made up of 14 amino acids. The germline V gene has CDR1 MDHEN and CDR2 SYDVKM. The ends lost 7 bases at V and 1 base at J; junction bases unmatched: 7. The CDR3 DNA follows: TGTGCCAGCAACCCCCGGACAGGTTCCTACGAGCAGTACTTC. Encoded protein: CASNPRTGSYEQYF.

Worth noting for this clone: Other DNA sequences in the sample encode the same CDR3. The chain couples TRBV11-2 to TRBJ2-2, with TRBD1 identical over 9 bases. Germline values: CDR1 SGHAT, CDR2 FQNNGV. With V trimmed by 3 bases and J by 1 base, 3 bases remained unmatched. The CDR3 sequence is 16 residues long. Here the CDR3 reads CASSLPGQGNTGELFF. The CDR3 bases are TGTGCCAGCAGCTTGCCGGGACAGGGGAACACCGGGGAGCTGTTTTTT.

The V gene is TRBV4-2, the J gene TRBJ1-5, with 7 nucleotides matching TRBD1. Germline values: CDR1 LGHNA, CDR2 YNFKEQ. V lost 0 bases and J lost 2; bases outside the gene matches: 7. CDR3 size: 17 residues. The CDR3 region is CASSQDLDREGNQPQHF. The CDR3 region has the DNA TGTGCCAGCAGCCAAGATCTTGACAGGGAGGGCAATCAGCCCCAGCATTTT.

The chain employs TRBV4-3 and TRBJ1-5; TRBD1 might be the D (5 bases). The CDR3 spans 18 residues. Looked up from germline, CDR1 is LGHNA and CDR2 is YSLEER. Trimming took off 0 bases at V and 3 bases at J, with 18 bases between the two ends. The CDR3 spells CASSQEDLLDSYNQPQHF. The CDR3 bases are TGCGCCAGCAGCCAAGAAGACCTTCTTGACAGCTACAATCAGCCCCAGCATTTT.

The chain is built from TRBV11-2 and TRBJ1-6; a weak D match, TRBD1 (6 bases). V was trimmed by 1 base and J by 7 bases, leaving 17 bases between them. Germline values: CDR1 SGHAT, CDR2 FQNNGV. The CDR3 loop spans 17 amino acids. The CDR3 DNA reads TGTGCCAGCAGCTTAGTGGGGGCCGATCCTCTAAATTCACCCCTCCACTTT. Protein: CASSLVGADPLNSPLHF.

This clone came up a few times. This CDR3 is CASSQAGVRFYEQYF. The CDR3 DNA reads TGCGCCAGCAGCCAAGCCGGTGTCAGGTTCTACGAGCAGTACTTC. V is TRBV4-1 and J is TRBJ2-7; D remains ambiguous. From germline, CDR1 is MGHRA and CDR2 YSYEKL. CDR3 length: 15 amino acids. With 1 base removed from V and 3 bases from J, the gap between germline ends came to 13 bases.

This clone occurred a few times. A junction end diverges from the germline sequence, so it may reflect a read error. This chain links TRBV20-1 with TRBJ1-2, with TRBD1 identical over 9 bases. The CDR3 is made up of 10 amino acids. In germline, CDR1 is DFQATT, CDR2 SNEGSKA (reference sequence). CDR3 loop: CSASGQGAGF. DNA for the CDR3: TGCAGTGCCTCGGGACAGGGAGCGGGTTTC.

This chain's CDR3 is CASRRQGPIYGYTF. Here the CDR3 DNA reads TGTGCCAGCAGGCGACAGGGGCCAATCTATGGCTACACCTTC. The rearrangement joins TRBV27 to TRBJ1-2; 8 nucleotides line up with TRBD1. This CDR3 region has 14 residues. Germline loops: CDR1 MNHEY, CDR2 SMNVEV (reference sequence). V was clipped by 6 bases and J by 4 bases; unmatched bases: 7.

This CDR3 reads CASGTGGDTEAFF. The CDR3 bases are TGTGCCAGCGGGACAGGGGGGGACACTGAAGCTTTCTTT. The chain couples TRBV25-1 to TRBJ1-1, with TRBD1 matching over 11 bases. Germline V gives CDR1 MGHDK, CDR2 SYGVNS. The CDR3 consists of 13 residues. V gave up 8 bases and J gave up 3 bases; unmatched junction bases: 2.

CDR3 amino acids: CASSHSLSRELFF. The CDR3 DNA follows: TGCGCCAGCAGCCACTCACTTAGCCGGGAGCTGTTTTTT. This chain joins TRBV4-1 and TRBJ2-2; D is ambiguous. This CDR3 has 13 amino acids. Germline V gene sequence: CDR1 MGHRA, CDR2 YSYEKL. With 3 bases removed from V and 9 bases from J, the gap between germline ends came to 11 bases.

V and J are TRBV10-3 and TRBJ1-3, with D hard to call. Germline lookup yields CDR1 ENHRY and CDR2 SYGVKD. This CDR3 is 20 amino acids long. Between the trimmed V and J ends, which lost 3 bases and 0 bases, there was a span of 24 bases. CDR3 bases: TGTGCCATCAGTGAAGGAGTAGTTCTACTTCAGCCTATCTCTGGAAACACCATATATTTT. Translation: CAISEGVVLLQPISGNTIYF.

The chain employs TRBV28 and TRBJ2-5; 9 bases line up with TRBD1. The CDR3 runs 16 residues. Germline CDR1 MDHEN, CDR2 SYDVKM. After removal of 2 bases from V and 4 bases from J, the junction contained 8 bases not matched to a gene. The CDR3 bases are TGTGCCAGCAGTTTAGCGAGGACAGGGGAAGTAGAGACCCAGTACTTC. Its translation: CASSLARTGEVETQYF.

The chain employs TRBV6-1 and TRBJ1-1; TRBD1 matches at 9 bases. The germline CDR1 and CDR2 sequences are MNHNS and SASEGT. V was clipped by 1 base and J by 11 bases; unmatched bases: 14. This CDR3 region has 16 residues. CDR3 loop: CASSEEDRGSTLNAFF. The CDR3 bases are TGTGCCAGCAGTGAAGAGGACAGGGGATCAACTCTGAATGCTTTCTTT.

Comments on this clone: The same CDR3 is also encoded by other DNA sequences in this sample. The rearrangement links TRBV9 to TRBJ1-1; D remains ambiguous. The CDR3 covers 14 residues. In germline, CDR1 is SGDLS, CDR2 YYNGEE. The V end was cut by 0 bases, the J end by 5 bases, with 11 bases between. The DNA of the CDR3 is TGTGCCAGCAGCGTAGCGGATTCGGGGACTGAAGCTTTCTTT. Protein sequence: CASSVADSGTEAFF.

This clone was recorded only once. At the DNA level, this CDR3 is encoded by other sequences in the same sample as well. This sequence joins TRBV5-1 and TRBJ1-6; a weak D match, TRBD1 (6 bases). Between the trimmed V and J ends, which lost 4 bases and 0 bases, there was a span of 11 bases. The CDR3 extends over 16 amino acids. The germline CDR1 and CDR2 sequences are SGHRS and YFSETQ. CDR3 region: CASSPDRSSYNSPLHF. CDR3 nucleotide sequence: TGCGCCAGCAGCCCAGACAGGAGCTCCTATAATTCACCCCTCCACTTT.